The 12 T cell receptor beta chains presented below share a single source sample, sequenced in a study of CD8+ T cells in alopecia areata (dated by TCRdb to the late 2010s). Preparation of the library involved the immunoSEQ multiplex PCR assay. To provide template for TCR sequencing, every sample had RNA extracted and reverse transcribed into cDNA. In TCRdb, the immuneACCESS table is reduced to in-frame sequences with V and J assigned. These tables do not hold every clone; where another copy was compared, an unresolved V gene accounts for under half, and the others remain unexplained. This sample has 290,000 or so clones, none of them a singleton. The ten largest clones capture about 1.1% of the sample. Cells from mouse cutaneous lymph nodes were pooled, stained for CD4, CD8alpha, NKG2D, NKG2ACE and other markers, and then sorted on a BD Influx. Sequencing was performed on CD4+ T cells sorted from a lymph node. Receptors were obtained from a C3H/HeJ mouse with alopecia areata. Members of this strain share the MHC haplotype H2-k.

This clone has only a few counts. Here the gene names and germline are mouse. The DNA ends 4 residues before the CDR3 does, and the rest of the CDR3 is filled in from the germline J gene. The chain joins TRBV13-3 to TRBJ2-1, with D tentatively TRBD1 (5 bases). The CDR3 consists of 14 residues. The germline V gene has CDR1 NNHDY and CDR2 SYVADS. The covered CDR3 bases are TGTGCCAGCAGTGATCAGGGAGGGAGGGCT. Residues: CASSDQGGRA. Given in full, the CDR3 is CASSDQGGRAEQFF.

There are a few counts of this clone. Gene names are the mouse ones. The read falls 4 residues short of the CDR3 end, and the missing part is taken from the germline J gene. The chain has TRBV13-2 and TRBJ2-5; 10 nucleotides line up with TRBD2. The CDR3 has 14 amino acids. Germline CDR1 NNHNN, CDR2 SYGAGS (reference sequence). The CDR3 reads CASGDSGGADTQYF. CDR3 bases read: TGTGCCAGCGGTGATTCTGGGGGGGCAGAC.

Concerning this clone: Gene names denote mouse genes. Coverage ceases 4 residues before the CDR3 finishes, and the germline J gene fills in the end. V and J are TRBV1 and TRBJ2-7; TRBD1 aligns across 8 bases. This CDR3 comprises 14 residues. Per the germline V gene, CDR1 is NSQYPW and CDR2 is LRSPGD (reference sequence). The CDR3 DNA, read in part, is TGCACCTGCAGTCCCAGACAGGGGAGGGAT. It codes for CTCSPRQGRD. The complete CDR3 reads CTCSPRQGRDEQYF. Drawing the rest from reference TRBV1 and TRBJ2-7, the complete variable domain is VTLLEQNPRWRLVPRGQAVNLRCILKNSQYPWMSWYQQDLQKQLQWLFTLRSPGDKEVKSLPGADYLATRVTDTELRLQVANMSQGRTLYCTCSPRQGRDEQYFGPGTRLTVL.

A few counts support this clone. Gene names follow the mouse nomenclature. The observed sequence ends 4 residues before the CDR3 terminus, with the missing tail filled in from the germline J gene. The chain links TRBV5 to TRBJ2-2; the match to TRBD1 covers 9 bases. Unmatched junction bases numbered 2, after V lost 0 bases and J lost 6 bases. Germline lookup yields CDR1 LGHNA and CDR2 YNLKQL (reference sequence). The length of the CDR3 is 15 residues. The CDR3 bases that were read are TGTGCCAGCAGCCAAGAGGGACAGGGCCCCGGG. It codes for CASSQEGQGPG. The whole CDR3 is CASSQEGQGPGQLYF.

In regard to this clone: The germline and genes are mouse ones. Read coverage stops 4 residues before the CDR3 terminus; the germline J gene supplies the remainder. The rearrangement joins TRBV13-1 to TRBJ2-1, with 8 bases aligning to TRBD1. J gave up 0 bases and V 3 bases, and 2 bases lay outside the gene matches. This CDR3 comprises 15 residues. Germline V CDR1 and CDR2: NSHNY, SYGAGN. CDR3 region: CASSGRGPNYAEQFF. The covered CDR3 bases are TGTGCCAGCAGTGGCAGGGGGCCTAACTATGCT.

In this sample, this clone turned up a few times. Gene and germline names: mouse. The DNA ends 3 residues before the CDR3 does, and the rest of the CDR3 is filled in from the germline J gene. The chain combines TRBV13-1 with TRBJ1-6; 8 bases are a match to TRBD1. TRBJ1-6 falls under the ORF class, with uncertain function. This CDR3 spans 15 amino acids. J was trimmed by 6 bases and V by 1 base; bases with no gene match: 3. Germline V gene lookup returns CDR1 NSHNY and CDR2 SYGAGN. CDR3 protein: CASSDLDRGNSPLYF. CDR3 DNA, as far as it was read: TGTGCCAGCAGTGATCTTGACAGGGGTAATTCGCCC.

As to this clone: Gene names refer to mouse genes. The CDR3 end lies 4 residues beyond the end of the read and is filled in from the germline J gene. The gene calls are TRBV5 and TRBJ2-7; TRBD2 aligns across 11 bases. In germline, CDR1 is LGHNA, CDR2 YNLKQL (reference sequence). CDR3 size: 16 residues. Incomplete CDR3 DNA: TGTGCCAGCAGCCAAGCCCCGGACTGGGGGGCGTAT. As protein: CASSQAPDWGAY. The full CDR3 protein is CASSQAPDWGAYEQYF.

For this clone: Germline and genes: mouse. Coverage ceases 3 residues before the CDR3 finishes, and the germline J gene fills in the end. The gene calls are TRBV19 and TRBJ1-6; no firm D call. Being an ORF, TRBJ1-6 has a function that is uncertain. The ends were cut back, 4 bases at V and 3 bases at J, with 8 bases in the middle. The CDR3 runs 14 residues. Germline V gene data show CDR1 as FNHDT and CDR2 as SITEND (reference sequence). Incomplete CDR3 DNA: TGTGCCAGCAGTTTTGGGTTCTATAATTCGCCC. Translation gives CASSFGFYNSP. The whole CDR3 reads CASSFGFYNSPLYF.

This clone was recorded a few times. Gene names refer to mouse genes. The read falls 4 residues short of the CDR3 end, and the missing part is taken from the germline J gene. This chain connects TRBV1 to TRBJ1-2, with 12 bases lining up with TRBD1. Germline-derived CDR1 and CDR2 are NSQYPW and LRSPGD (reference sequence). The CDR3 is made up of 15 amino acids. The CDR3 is CTCSAVRDRGHDYTF. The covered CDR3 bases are TGCACCTGCAGTGCAGTCCGGGACAGGGGGCAC.

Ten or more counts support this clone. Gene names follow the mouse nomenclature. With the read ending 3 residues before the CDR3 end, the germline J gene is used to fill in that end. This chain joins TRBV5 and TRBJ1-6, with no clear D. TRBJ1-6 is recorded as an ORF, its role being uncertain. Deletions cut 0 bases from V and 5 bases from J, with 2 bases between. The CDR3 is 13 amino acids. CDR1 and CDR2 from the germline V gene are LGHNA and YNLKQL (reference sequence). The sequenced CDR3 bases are TGTGCCAGCAGCCAAGACAATAATTCGCCC. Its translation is CASSQDNNSP. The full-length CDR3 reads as CASSQDNNSPLYF.

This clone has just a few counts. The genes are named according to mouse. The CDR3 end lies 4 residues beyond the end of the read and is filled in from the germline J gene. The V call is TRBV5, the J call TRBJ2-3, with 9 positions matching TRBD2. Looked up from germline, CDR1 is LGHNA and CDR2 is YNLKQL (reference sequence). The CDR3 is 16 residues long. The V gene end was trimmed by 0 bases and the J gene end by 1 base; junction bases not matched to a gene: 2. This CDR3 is CASSQERLGGAETLYF. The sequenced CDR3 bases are TGTGCCAGCAGCCAAGAGAGACTGGGGGGTGCAGAA.

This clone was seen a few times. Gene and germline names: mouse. CDR3: CTCSAGTGASSYEQYF. The covered CDR3 bases are TGCACCTGCAGTGCTGGGACTGGGGCCAGCTCCTAT. The chain links TRBV1 to TRBJ2-7, with 10 bases that match TRBD2. The read ends 4 residues shy of where the CDR3 ends; the end is completed using the germline J gene. Germline values: CDR1 NSQYPW, CDR2 LRSPGD (reference sequence). The length of the CDR3 is 16 residues. The V and J ends lost 3 bases and 0 bases, in that order; junction bases with no gene match: 5.